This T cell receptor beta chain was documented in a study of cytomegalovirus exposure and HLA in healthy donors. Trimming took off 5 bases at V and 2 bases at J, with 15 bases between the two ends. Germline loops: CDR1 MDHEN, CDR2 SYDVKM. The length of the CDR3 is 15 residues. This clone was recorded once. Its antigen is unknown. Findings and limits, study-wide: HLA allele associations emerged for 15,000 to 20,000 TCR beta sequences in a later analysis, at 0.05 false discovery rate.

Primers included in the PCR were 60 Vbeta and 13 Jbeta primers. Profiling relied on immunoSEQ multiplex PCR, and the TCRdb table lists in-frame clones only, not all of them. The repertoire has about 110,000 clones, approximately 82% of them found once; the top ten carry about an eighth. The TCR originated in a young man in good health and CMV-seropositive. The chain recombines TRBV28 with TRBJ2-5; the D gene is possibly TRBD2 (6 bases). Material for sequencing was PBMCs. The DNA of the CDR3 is TGTGCCAGCAGTCCCCGATGGAGGGCACAAGAGACCCAGTACTTC. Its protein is CASSPRWRAQETQYF.